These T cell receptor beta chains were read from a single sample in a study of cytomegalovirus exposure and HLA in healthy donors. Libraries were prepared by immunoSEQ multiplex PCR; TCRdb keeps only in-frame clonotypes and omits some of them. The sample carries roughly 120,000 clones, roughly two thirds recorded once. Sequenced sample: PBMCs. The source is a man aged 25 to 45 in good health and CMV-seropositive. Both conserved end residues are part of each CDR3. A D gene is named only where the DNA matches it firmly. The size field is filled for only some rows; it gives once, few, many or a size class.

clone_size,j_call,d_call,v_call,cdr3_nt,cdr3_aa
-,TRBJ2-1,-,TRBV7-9,TGTGCCAGCAGCTTAGGAGAGAGAAAGCAGTTCTTC,CASSLGERKQFF
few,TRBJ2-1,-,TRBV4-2,TGTGCCAGCAGCCAAGATTTTACCGGTGAGCAGTTCTTC,CASSQDFTGEQFF
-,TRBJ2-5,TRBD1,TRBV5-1,TGCGCCAGCAGCAGAGAGGGACAGACACAAGAGACCCAGTACTTC,CASSREGQTQETQYF
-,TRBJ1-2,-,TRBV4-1,TGCGCCAGCAGCCAAGATCCCGCAGGCCGATGGTATGGCTACACCTTC,CASSQDPAGRWYGYTF
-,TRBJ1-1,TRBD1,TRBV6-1,TGTGCCAGCCGAACAGGGGTTAAGAAAGCTTTCTTT,CASRTGVKKAFF
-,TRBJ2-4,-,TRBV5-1,TGCGCCAGCAGCCTCGCGGACAGAAACATTCAGTACTTC,CASSLADRNIQYF
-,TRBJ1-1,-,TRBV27,TGTGCCAGCAGTTTAAATGGGGGGTCGAACACTGAAGCTTTCTTT,CASSLNGGSNTEAFF
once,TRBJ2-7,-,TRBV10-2,TGCGCCACCTTTCCGACAGGAGACTCCTACGAGCAGTACTTC,CATFPTGDSYEQYF
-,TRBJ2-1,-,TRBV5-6,TGTGCCAGCAGCCGGGTGATGGTTCAGACCTCCTCCTACAATGAGCAGTTCTTC,CASSRVMVQTSSYNEQFF
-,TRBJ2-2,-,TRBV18,TGTGCCAGCTCAGAGGCTAGCTCCGGGGAGCTGTTTTTT,CASSEASSGELFF
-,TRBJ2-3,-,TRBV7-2,TGTGCCAGCAGCTACTTCACAGATACGCAGTATTTT,CASSYFTDTQYF
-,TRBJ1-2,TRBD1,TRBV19,TGTGCCAGTAGTATTAGCAGGGGGAGGCTAAACTATGGCTACACCTTC,CASSISRGRLNYGYTF
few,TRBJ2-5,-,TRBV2,TGTGCCAGCAGTGGTGACACCTGGAGGGAGACCCAGTACTTC,CASSGDTWRETQYF
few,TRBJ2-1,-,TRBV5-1,TGCGCCACCTCGGAGGGCGAGCCCTACAATGAGCAGTTCTTC,CATSEGEPYNEQFF
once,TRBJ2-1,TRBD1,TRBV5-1,TGCGCCAGCAACGACCTGGGACAGCCCACCAGCGGTGAGCAGTTCTTC,CASNDLGQPTSGEQFF
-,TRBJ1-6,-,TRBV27,TGTGCCAGCAGTTTGGCAGCGGATTCACCCCTCCACTTT,CASSLAADSPLHF
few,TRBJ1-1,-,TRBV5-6,TGTGCCAGCAGCTTGGGACGGAGTTGGGGAGGGGGGGAAGATTCTTTCTTT,CASSLGRSWGGGEDSFF
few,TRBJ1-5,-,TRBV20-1,TGCAGTGCTCAGGGCAATCAGCCCCAGCATTTT,CSAQGNQPQHF
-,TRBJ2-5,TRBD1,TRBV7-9,TGTGCCAGCAGCACCCGGGACAGCAAAGAGACCCAGTACTTC,CASSTRDSKETQYF
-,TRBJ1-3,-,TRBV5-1,TGCGCCAGCAGCCCAACCCCAGGGGACCCTGGAAACACCATATATTTT,CASSPTPGDPGNTIYF
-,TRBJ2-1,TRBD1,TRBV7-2,TGTGCCAGCAGCTTAGGGGGACAGGCAAACTACAATGAGCAGTTCTTC,CASSLGGQANYNEQFF
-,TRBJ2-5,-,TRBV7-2,TGTGCCAGCAGCCGAAGACTCACCCAAGAGACCCAGTACTTC,CASSRRLTQETQYF
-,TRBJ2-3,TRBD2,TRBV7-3,TGTGCCAGCAGCTCAGGACTAGCGGGAGTGTCAGATACGCAGTATTTT,CASSSGLAGVSDTQYF
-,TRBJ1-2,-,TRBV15,TGTGCCACCAGCAGAGTAGGCGGGATCTATGGCTACACCTTC,CATSRVGGIYGYTF
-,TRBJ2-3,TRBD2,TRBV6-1,TGTGCCAGCAGTGAGGTCCCCGGGACTAGCGGGGGAGGGGGAGATACGCAGTATTTT,CASSEVPGTSGGGGDTQYF
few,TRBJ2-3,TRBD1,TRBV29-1,TGCAGCGCGCATCGACAGGGGACAGATACGCAGTATTTT,CSAHRQGTDTQYF
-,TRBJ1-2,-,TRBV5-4,TGTGCCAGCAGCCCTACGGCGGTCAGGGGAGACTATGGCTACACCTTC,CASSPTAVRGDYGYTF
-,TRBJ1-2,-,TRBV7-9,TGTGCCAGCAGCCCACTGCGGGCTCCATATGGCTACACCTTC,CASSPLRAPYGYTF
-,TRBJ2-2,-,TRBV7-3,TGTGCCAGCAGCTTAATAGGGGCGAACACCGGGGAGCTGTTTTTT,CASSLIGANTGELFF
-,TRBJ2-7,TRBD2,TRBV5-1,TGCGCCAGCAGCTTTGGCAGTAGCGGGGACTCCTACGAGCAGTACTTC,CASSFGSSGDSYEQYF
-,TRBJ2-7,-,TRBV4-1,TGCGCCAGCAGCCACCTTTGGGGACACCTCTACGAGCAGTACTTC,CASSHLWGHLYEQYF
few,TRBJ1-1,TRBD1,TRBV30,TGTGCCTGGGGGACAGGGACATGGGACACTGAAGCTTTCTTT,CAWGTGTWDTEAFF
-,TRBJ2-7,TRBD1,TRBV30,TGTGCCTGTCAGACAGGGGCCTACGAGCAGTACTTC,CACQTGAYEQYF
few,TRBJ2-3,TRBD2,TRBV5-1,TGCGCCAGCAATCCGCTAGCGGGAGGACCAGATACGCAGTATTTT,CASNPLAGGPDTQYF
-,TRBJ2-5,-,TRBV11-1,TGTGCCAGCAGTCCTAATCGTCTCGGAGAGACCCAGTACTTC,CASSPNRLGETQYF
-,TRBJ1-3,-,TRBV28,TGTGCCAGCAGACTCGGGGGAGACATCTCTGGAAACACCATATATTTT,CASRLGGDISGNTIYF
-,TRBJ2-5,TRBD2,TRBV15,TGTGCCACCAGGCGGGGGGAGACCCAGTACTTC,CATRRGETQYF
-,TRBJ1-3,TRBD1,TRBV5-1,TGCGCCAGCAGCTTGGGGGGACAGGGAGGAAACACCATATATTTT,CASSLGGQGGNTIYF
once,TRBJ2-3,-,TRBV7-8,TGTGCCAGCAATTTAGCCCAGGACTTAACCTCCACAGATACGCAGTATTTT,CASNLAQDLTSTDTQYF
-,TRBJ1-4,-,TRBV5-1,TGCGCCAGCACGACAGGCCCCCAACCCGCAACTAATGAAAAACTGTTTTTT,CASTTGPQPATNEKLFF
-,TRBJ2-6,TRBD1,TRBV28,TGTGCCAGCAGATCCGGGACAGGGACTGGGGCCAACGTCCTGACTTTC,CASRSGTGTGANVLTF
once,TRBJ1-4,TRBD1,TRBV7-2,TGTGCCAGCAGCCAAAGACAGGGCAGGGAAAAACTGTTTTTT,CASSQRQGREKLFF
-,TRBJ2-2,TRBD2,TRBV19,TGTGCCAGTACCTCCGATAGAGGACTAGCGAGGACCGGGGGGCTGTTTTTT,CASTSDRGLARTGGLFF
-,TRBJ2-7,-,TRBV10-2,TGCGCCAGCAGTCTGGACATCTACGAGCAGTACTTC,CASSLDIYEQYF
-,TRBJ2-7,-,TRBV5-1,TGCGCCAGCAGCTCCGCTCTAGGCGGCGAGCAGTACTTC,CASSSALGGEQYF
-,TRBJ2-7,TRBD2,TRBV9,TGTGCCAGCAGCCAGGAAAGCGGGAGCCGGCTCGAGCAGTACTTC,CASSQESGSRLEQYF
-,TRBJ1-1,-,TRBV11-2,TGTGCCAGCAGCTCTACAGGGAGCACTGAAGCTTTCTTT,CASSSTGSTEAFF
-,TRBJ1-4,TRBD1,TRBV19,TGTGCCAGTGGAGACAGGGGTCATGCTAATGAAAAACTGTTTTTT,CASGDRGHANEKLFF
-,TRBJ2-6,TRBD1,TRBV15,TGTGCCACCATTCAATCCCGGGACAGGGTCTTTCGCGGGGCCAACGTCCTGACTTTC,CATIQSRDRVFRGANVLTF
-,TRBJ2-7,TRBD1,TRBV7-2,TGTGCCAGCAGCTTGGGGACAGGGGCGCGTGAGCAGTACTTC,CASSLGTGAREQYF
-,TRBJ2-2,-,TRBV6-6,TGTGCCAGCAGTTACAGAGACACCGGGGAGCTGTTTTTT,CASSYRDTGELFF
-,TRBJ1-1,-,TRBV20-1,TGCAGTGCTAGAGACCGGGGTGAAGCTTTCTTT,CSARDRGEAFF
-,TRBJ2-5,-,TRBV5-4,TGTGCCAGCAGCTCCCAGGCGGGATCCGATCAAGAGACCCAGTACTTC,CASSSQAGSDQETQYF
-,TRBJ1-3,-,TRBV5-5,TGTGCCAGCAGCTTGGTATTTTCCGATCTCTATGGAAACACCATATATTTT,CASSLVFSDLYGNTIYF